A single sample is the source of the 25 T cell receptor beta chains below, sequenced in a study of CD8+CD57+ T cells in acquired aplastic anemia. Patients included in sequencing had previously demonstrated CD8+CD57+ cell expansion by flow cytometry. Investigators profiled TCR beta VDJ and CDR3 from genomic DNA template. A single record per CDR3 protein comes from TCRdb applying MiXCR to the reads. The sample carries fewer than 250,000 distinct CDR3 sequences, more than 45% recorded once. The sample comprised sorted CD4+, CD8+, or CD8+CD57+ T cells (not recorded which) from PBMCs. The receptor set was obtained from a human donor with aplastic anemia.

This sequence joins TRBV9 and TRBJ2-7; unclear D gene. Trimming cost V 3 bases and J 5 bases, with 6 bases left between them. From germline, CDR1 is SGDLS and CDR2 YYNGEE. The CDR3 runs to 11 residues. The CDR3 spells CASSAFHEQYF. CDR3 DNA: TGTGCCAGCAGCGCCTTCCACGAGCAGTACTTC.

This clonotype was counted a few times. As the CDR3 is not closed by the conserved phenylalanine or tryptophan, this likely results from a read error. The chain carries TRBV5-1 and TRBJ1-1; the D gene is possibly TRBD1 (6 bases). Trimming shortened V by 4 bases and J by 2 bases, and 12 bases separated the two germline ends. The CDR3 sequence is 14 residues long. Germline values: CDR1 SGHRS, CDR2 YFSETQ. The CDR3, as DNA: TGCGCCAGCAGCCAGGACAGACTCAACACTGAAGCTTTCTCT. This sequence encodes CASSQDRLNTEAFS.

This clonotype was counted many times. This chain links TRBV12-3 or TRBV12-4 with TRBJ1-5; 8 bases align to TRBD1. The CDR3 length is 12 residues. Trimming removed 4 bases from V and 11 bases from J; junction bases left unmatched: 4. In DNA, the CDR3 is TGTGCCAGCAGTTACAACAGGGGGTCCCAGCATTTT. It is translated as CASSYNRGSQHF.

V and J are TRBV6-5 and TRBJ2-3, with 10 nucleotides matching TRBD1. The germline V gene encodes CDR1 MNHEY and CDR2 SVGAGI. V trimming: 6 bases; J trimming: 2 bases; junction bases outside the gene matches: 11. This CDR3 contains 17 residues. The CDR3 bases are TGTGCCAGCAGCGACAATGCCGGGACAGGGGACACAGATACGCAGTATTTT. Translation: CASSDNAGTGDTDTQYF.

This clonotype was seen a handful of times. The rearrangement uses TRBV19 and TRBJ2-6; tentative D call: TRBD1 (5 bases). Germline V gene sequence: CDR1 LNHDA, CDR2 SQIVND (reference sequence). There are 16 residues in the CDR3. Trimming cost V 8 bases and J 4 bases, with 18 bases left between them. The CDR3 region has the DNA TGTGCCAGTCAGGGAAGGGTCATGTCCGGGGCCAACGTCCTGACTTTC. Protein: CASQGRVMSGANVLTF. The full variable domain, completed using reference TRBV19 and TRBJ2-6, is DGGITQSPKYLFRKEGQNVTLSCEQNLNHDAMYWYRQDPGQGLRLIYYSQIVNDFQKGDIAEGYSVSREKKESFPLTVTSAQKNPTAFYLCASQGRVMSGANVLTFGAGSRLTVL.

The rearrangement links TRBV10-3 to TRBJ1-5; 8 bases line up with TRBD1. Germline CDR1 and CDR2: ENHRY and SYGVKD. V shed 4 bases, J shed 0 bases, and the junction held 5 bases outside the gene matches. The CDR3 totals 16 residues. The CDR3 DNA sequence: TGTGCCATCAGTGGCACGGGACAGGATAGCAATCAGCCCCAGCATTTT. Translated, it gives CAISGTGQDSNQPQHF.

This clonotype was detected only once. V and J are TRBV7-9 and TRBJ2-5; TRBD1 matches at 10 bases. Germline CDR1 reads SEHNR; CDR2 reads FQNEAQ (reference sequence). CDR3 length equals 12 residues. Trimming took 5 bases from V and 7 from J; bases not matched to a gene: 1. The CDR3 DNA reads as TGTGCCAGCAGCCGGGACAGGGGGACCCAGTACTTC. Protein sequence: CASSRDRGTQYF.

J is TRBJ2-7 and V is TRBV6-5, with 12 bases lining up with TRBD2. This CDR3 has 15 residues. CDR1 is MNHEY, CDR2 SVGAGI, per germline. The V and J ends lost 6 bases and 7 bases, in that order; junction bases with no gene match: 10. Written as DNA, the CDR3 is TGTGCCAGCAGGACTCTAGCGGGGGGGAGGAATGAGCAGTACGTC. It specifies CASRTLAGGRNEQYV.

On this clonotype: An end of the junction does not agree with germline; a read error may underlie this. The chain couples TRBV4-3 to TRBJ2-7; a possible D gene is TRBD2 (6 bases). Germline lookup yields CDR1 LGHNA and CDR2 YSLEER. This CDR3 spans 15 amino acids. The CDR3 here is CASGQVIQGGYEQYF. The CDR3 DNA reads as TGCGCCAGCGGCCAAGTAATCCAGGGAGGCTACGAGCAGTACTTC.

This rearrangement joins TRBV20-1 to TRBJ1-6, with D perhaps TRBD1 (6 bases). The CDR3 totals 15 residues. The V gene lost 2 bases and the J gene lost 5 bases, with 13 bases spanning the gap. Germline loops: CDR1 DFQATT, CDR2 SNEGSKA (reference sequence). The CDR3 DNA reads as TGCAGTGCTAGACTCGGGACAATGAATAATTCACCCCTCCACTTT. It codes for CSARLGTMNNSPLHF.

This clonotype was detected many times. The chain links TRBV19 to TRBJ2-7; a weak D match, TRBD1 (6 bases). This CDR3 is 15 amino acids long. V lost 5 bases and J lost 3, with 17 bases in between. Germline CDR1 reads LNHDA; CDR2 reads SQIVND (reference sequence). The CDR3 region is CASSATTGSIYEQYF. In nucleotides, the CDR3 is TGTGCCAGTAGTGCCACGACAGGAAGCATCTACGAGCAGTACTTC.

This clonotype occurred once. V gene TRBV20-1 combines with J gene TRBJ2-7; TRBD2 aligns across 9 bases. CDR1 is DFQATT, CDR2 SNEGSKA, per germline (reference sequence). The length of the CDR3 is 15 residues. The trim removed 3 bases at V and 1 base at J, leaving 7 bases unmatched. CDR3 in DNA: TGCAGTGCTAGTCCCCTAGCGGGGCAATCCTACGAGCAGTACTTC. Protein sequence: CSASPLAGQSYEQYF.

This clonotype was seen at least ten times. The chain has TRBV2 and TRBJ1-5; D may be TRBD1 (5 bases). The V end lost 3 bases, the J end lost 7 bases, and 10 bases lay between the germline ends. The CDR3 length is 13 residues. Germline CDR1 is SNHLY and CDR2 is FYNNEI. The CDR3 sequence is CASSERGRQPQHF. The CDR3 coding sequence is TGTGCCAGCAGTGAGAGGGGCAGACAGCCCCAGCATTTT.

The rearrangement joins TRBV25-1 to TRBJ2-7; 9 bases line up with TRBD1. Losses at the gene ends were 6 bases for V and 8 bases for J; bases not matched to a gene: 14. CDR1 is MGHDK and CDR2 is SYGVNS in the germline V gene. The CDR3 spans 15 residues. The CDR3 sequence is CASRWTRDRAFKQYF. CDR3 nucleotide sequence: TGTGCCAGCAGATGGACCCGGGACAGGGCGTTTAAGCAGTACTTC.

The chain combines TRBV2 with TRBJ2-2; the D gene is possibly TRBD2 (6 bases). This CDR3 region has 15 residues. Germline CDR1 reads SNHLY; CDR2 reads FYNNEI. The V and J ends lost 5 bases and 4 bases respectively, with 14 bases between them. CDR3 coding DNA: TGTGCCAGCAGTCGAGACGGGGGAGTCACCGGGGAGCTGTTTTTT. Its protein is CASSRDGGVTGELFF.

This clonotype was counted ten times or more. This chain connects TRBV12-3 or TRBV12-4 to TRBJ2-1; D gene uncertain. CDR3 length: 14 residues. The V and J ends lost 3 bases and 3 bases respectively, with 9 bases between them. DNA of the CDR3: TGTGCCAGCAGTTTTAACGGCAACTACAATGAGCAGTTCTTC. Protein product: CASSFNGNYNEQFF.

As to this clonotype: One base away lies a much larger clone, so this may be a sequencing read error. The CDR3 DNA sequence: TGCAGTGCTAGAGGCAGGGGCTCCTACAATGAGCAGTTCTTC. This sequence encodes CSARGRGSYNEQFF. The chain uses TRBV20-1 and TRBJ2-1; possibly TRBD1 for D (6 bases). Germline V gene lookup returns CDR1 DFQATT and CDR2 SNEGSKA (reference sequence). CDR3 length: 14 residues. Trimming pared 1 base from V and 0 bases from J, leaving 7 bases between.

This clonotype was detected only a few times. It is likely a read error, because the conserved phenylalanine at the end of the CDR3 is missing. The rearrangement joins TRBV4-3 to TRBJ2-5; no clear D. CDR1 is LGHNA and CDR2 is YSLEER in the germline V gene. V was pared by 5 bases and J by 2 bases, with 9 bases between. This CDR3 has 13 amino acids. The CDR3 protein is CASSLYQQETQYL. CDR3 DNA sequence: TGCGCCAGCAGCTTATACCAGCAAGAGACCCAGTACCTC.

The chain uses TRBV7-2 and TRBJ2-2; D is perhaps TRBD2 (7 bases). Trimming removed 7 bases at V and 3 bases at J, with 18 bases between. Germline values: CDR1 SGHTA, CDR2 FQGNSA. There are 16 residues in the CDR3. This CDR3 reads CASNPLGGGDTGELFF. The CDR3 nucleotides are TGTGCCAGCAACCCACTGGGGGGGGGCGACACCGGGGAGCTGTTTTTT.

This clonotype was seen repeatedly, ten times or more. The rearrangement joins TRBV4-3 to TRBJ2-7; D is perhaps TRBD1 (5 bases). V lost 0 bases, J lost 1 base, and 13 bases lay in between. Looked up from germline, CDR1 is LGHNA and CDR2 is YSLEER. CDR3 size: 16 residues. The chain's CDR3 is CASSQDVWGESYEQYF. The CDR3 nucleotides are TGCGCCAGCAGCCAAGATGTCTGGGGCGAATCCTACGAGCAGTACTTC.

The rearrangement uses TRBV19 and TRBJ1-4; D remains ambiguous. The CDR3 extends over 14 amino acids. V was trimmed by 0 bases and J by 6 bases, leaving 8 bases between them. CDR1 is LNHDA, CDR2 SQIVND, per germline (reference sequence). CDR3 loop: CASSIDRTHEKLFF. The CDR3 bases are TGTGCCAGTAGTATAGATCGGACTCATGAAAAACTGTTTTTT.

Written as DNA, the CDR3 is TGCAGCGTTGAAATGGGCAGGGGCGGCGAAAAACTGTTTTTT. It codes for CSVEMGRGGEKLFF. The rearrangement uses TRBV29-1 and TRBJ1-4, with TRBD1 as a possible D gene (6 bases). The CDR3 has 14 residues. Germline CDR1 SQVTM, CDR2 ANQGSEA. Trimming pared 2 bases from V and 8 bases from J, leaving 15 bases between.

Concerning this clonotype: The junction shows a germline mismatch at one end, possibly a read error. CDR3 sequence: CASRYGYEQYF. DNA of the CDR3: TGTGCCAGCAGATACGGGTACGAGCAGTACTTC. The chain is built from TRBV10-2 and TRBJ2-7; D not resolved. Germline V gene lookup returns CDR1 WSHSY and CDR2 SAAADI. The length of the CDR3 is 11 residues.

The chain has TRBV4-2 and TRBJ1-5, with D perhaps matching TRBD1 (5 bases). Per the germline V gene, CDR1 is LGHNA and CDR2 is YNFKEQ. Trimming removed 0 bases at V and 2 bases at J, with 14 bases between. The CDR3 covers 17 residues. The CDR3 bases are TGTGCCAGCAGCCAAGATCCCTCAGGGATCCGCAATCAGCCCCAGCATTTT. Translation gives CASSQDPSGIRNQPQHF.

CDR3 sequence (DNA): TGCAGCGTTGAGGGCTTGACTAGCGGAGAACAAGAGACCCAGTACTTC. This codes for CSVEGLTSGEQETQYF. The V and J genes are TRBV29-1 and TRBJ2-5; 9 bases are a match to TRBD2. The V gene's germline CDR1 is SQVTM and CDR2 ANQGSEA. The CDR3 contains 16 residues. The V gene end was trimmed by 3 bases and the J gene end by 2 bases; junction bases not matched to a gene: 10.